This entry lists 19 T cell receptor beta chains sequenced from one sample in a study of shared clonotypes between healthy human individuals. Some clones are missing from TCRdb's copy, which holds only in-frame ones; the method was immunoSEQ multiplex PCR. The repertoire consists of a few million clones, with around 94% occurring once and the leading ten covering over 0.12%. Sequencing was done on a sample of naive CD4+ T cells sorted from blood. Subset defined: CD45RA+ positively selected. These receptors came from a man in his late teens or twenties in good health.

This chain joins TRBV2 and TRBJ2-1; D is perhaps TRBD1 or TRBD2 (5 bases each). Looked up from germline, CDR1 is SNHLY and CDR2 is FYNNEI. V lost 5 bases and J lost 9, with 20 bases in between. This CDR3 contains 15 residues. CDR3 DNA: TGTGCCAGCAGTACTTTGGGGGAAATGAGGGGTGAGCAGTTCTTC. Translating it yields CASSTLGEMRGEQFF.

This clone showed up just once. The CDR3: CASRDRGLQPQHF. The CDR3, as DNA: TGTGCCAGCCGGGACAGGGGTTTACAGCCCCAGCATTTT. This chain links TRBV2 with TRBJ1-5, with 10 bases that match TRBD1. V dropped 8 bases and J dropped 7; count of bases not matched to a gene: 5. This CDR3 is built from 13 residues. Germline CDR1 SNHLY, CDR2 FYNNEI.

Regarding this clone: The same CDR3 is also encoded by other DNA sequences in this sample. This CDR3 is CASSPRTGTYEQYF. CDR3 in DNA: TGTGCCAGCAGCCCGCGGACAGGGACCTACGAGCAGTACTTC. The chain has TRBV7-9 and TRBJ2-7; 8 bases match TRBD1. Looked up from germline, CDR1 is SEHNR and CDR2 is FQNEAQ (reference sequence). With 5 bases clipped from V and 2 bases from J, the junction kept 5 bases outside the gene matches. The CDR3 contains 14 residues.

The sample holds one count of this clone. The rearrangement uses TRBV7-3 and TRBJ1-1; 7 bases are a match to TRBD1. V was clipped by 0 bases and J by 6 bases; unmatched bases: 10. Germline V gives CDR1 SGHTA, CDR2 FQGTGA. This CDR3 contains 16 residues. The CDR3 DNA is TGTGCCAGCAGCTTAACGTTAACAGGGGTTGATTCTGAAGCTTTCTTT. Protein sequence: CASSLTLTGVDSEAFF.

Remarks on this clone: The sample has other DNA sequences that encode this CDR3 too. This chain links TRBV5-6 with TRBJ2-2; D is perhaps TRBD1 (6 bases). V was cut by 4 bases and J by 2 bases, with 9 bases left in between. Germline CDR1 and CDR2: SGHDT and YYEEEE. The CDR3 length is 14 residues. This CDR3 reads CASSLGQNTGELFF. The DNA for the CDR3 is TGTGCCAGCAGCCTGGGACAAAACACCGGGGAGCTGTTTTTT.

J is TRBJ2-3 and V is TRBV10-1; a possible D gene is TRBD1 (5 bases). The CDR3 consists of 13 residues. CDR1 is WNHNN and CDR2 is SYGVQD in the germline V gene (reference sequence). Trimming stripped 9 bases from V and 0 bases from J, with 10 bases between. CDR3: CASSAGSTDTQYF. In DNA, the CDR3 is TGCGCCAGTTCGGCAGGGAGCACAGATACGCAGTATTTT.

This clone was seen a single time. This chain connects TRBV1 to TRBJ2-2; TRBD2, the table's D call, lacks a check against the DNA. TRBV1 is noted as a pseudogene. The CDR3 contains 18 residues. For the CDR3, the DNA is TGCACCAGCAGCCAAGGGAGATCGGTCCGACTAGAGGCCGGGGAGCTGTTTTTT. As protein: CTSSQGRSVRLEAGELFF.

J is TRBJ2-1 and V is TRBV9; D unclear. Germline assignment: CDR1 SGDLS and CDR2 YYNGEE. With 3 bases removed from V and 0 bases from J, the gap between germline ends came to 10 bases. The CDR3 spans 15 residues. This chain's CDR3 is CASSEGLSSYNEQFF. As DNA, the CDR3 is TGTGCCAGCAGCGAAGGCCTGAGCTCCTACAATGAGCAGTTCTTC.

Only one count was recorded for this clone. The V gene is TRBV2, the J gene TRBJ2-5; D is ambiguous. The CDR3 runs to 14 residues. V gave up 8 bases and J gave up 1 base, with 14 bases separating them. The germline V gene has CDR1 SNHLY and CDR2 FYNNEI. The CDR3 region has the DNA TGTGCCAGCCTCTTGCGTCAGGCCCAAGAGACCCAGTACTTC. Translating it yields CASLLRQAQETQYF.

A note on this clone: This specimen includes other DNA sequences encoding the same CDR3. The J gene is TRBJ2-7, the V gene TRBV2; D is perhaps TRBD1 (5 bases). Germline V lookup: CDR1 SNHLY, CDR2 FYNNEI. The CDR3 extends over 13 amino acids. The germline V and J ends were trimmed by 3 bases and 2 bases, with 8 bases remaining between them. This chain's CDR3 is CASSDRVTYEQYF. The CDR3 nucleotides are TGTGCCAGCAGTGACAGGGTCACCTACGAGCAGTACTTC.

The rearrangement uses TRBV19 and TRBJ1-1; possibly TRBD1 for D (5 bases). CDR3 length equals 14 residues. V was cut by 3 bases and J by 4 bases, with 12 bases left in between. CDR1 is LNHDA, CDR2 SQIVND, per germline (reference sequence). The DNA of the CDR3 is TGTGCCAGTAGTATTTCTATCGGGGGCACTGAAGCTTTCTTT. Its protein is CASSISIGGTEAFF.

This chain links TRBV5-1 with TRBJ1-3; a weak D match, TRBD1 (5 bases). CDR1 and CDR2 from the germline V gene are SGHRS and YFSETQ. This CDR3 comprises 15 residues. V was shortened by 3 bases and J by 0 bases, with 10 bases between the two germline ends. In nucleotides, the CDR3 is TGCGCCAGCAGCTCTATGGGGGACTCTGGAAACACCATATATTTT. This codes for CASSSMGDSGNTIYF.

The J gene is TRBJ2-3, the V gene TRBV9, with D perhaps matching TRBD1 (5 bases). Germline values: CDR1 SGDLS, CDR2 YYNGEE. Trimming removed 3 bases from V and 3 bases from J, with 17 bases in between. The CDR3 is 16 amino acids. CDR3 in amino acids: CASSGEQVWGTDTQYF. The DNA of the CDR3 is TGTGCCAGCAGCGGGGAACAGGTGTGGGGTACAGATACGCAGTATTTT.

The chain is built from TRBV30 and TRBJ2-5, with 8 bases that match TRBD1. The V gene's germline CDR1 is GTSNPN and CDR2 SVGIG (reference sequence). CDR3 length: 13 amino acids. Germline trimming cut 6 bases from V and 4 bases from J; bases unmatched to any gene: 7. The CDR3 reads CACSRGPRETQYF. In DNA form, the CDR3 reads TGTGCCTGCAGCAGGGGGCCTCGAGAGACCCAGTACTTC.

CDR3 sequence: CASSPAGAMNTEAFF. CDR3 DNA: TGTGCCAGCTCACCCGCGGGGGCGATGAACACTGAAGCTTTCTTT. J is TRBJ1-1 and V is TRBV18; maybe TRBD1 (6 bases). CDR3 length: 15 residues. CDR1 is KGHSH and CDR2 is LQKENI in the germline V gene. Between the trimmed V and J ends, which lost 3 bases and 0 bases, there was a span of 11 bases.

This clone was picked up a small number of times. The CDR3 loop is CAWIRQANTEAFF. The DNA for the CDR3 is TGTGCCTGGATACGACAGGCGAACACTGAAGCTTTCTTT. The V and J genes are TRBV30 and TRBJ1-1; TRBD1 might be the D (6 bases). Germline V lookup: CDR1 GTSNPN, CDR2 SVGIG (reference sequence). Trimming shortened V by 4 bases and J by 1 base, and 10 bases separated the two germline ends. This CDR3 region has 13 residues.

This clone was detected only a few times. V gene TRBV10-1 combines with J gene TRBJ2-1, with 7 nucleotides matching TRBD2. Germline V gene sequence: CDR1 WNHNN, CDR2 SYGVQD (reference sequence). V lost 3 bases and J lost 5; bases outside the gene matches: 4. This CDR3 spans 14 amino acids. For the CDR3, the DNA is TGCGCCAGCAGTGATGGCAGCGGGAACAATGAGCAGTTCTTC. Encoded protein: CASSDGSGNNEQFF.

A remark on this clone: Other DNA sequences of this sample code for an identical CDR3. In nucleotides, the CDR3 is TGCGCCAGCAGCTTGGAGTTTTCCTACGAGCAGTACTTC. It translates to CASSLEFSYEQYF. The chain couples TRBV5-1 to TRBJ2-7; D gene unclear. The germline V gene encodes CDR1 SGHRS and CDR2 YFSETQ. The CDR3 consists of 13 residues. V lost 0 bases and J 1 base, leaving 5 bases between the germline ends.

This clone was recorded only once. This chain's CDR3 is CASSQDVRRGAGVIDTQYF. CDR3 coding DNA: TGCGCCAGCAGCCAAGATGTAAGGCGCGGAGCGGGCGTAATAGATACGCAGTATTTT. The V gene is TRBV4-1, the J gene TRBJ2-3; possibly TRBD2 for D (6 bases). Germline assignment: CDR1 MGHRA and CDR2 YSYEKL. V was pared by 0 bases and J by 5 bases, with 24 bases between. The CDR3 has 19 residues.